This T cell receptor beta chain derives from a study of T cell responses to AZD1222 COVID-19 vaccine. The V end lost 5 bases, the J end lost 0 bases, and 10 bases lay between the germline ends. This CDR3 spans 14 amino acids. Germline V gene sequence: CDR1 MNHEY, CDR2 SVGEGT. Clones were read by immunoSEQ multiplex PCR, and TCRdb kept only the in-frame ones, dropping some. The sample includes some 130,000 clones, roughly 90% of them seen just once. In the case of this clone: The target antigen is unknown.

Findings and limits, study-wide: Along spike, vaccine-associated CD4 TCRs were found throughout, with dominance at 160-218 and 743-854. The repertoires were collected only after the peak T cell response. Regions left unmutated in variants are reportedly the target of nearly half of spike-specific TCRs. Two AZD1222 doses significantly raised spike-specific TCR breadth and depth over controls.

The sample in question was peripheral blood, obtained on day 0 of AZD1222 vaccination. This receptor was identified in an adult in good health. The rearrangement links TRBV6-2 or TRBV6-3 to TRBJ1-2; no firm D call. CDR3 region: CASSRGDTNYGYTF. CDR3 nucleotide sequence: TGTGCCAGCAGTCGTGGGGATACTAACTATGGCTACACCTTC.